What follows are 29 T cell receptor beta chains derived from one specimen sequenced in a study of blood T cells in healthy people across ages. With a J-beta primer mix and a sample-barcoded 5' primer, a second PCR ran about 6 to 11 cycles. MiXCR, run by TCRdb on the 5' RACE reads, gives a single entry per CDR3 protein. This table has 550,000 to 750,000 distinct CDR3 sequences, approximately 21% appearing once. The sequencing sample was made of blood. The receptors were gathered from a man between 65 and 85 years old in good health.

The chain has TRBV20-1 and TRBJ2-1, with TRBD2 matching 11 bases. The trim removed 6 bases at V and 8 bases at J, leaving 15 bases unmatched. CDR1 and CDR2 (germline): DFQATT, SNEGSKA (reference sequence). There are 16 residues in the CDR3. The CDR3 here is CSANRGLAAVRDEQFF. Here the CDR3 DNA reads TGCAGTGCCAATAGGGGACTAGCGGCAGTCCGCGATGAGCAGTTCTTC.

This clonotype was seen only a few times. This chain links TRBV18 with TRBJ2-5, with 9 bases matching TRBD2. The ends lost 0 bases at V and 3 bases at J; junction bases unmatched: 11. The germline CDR1 and CDR2 sequences are KGHSH and LQKENI. The CDR3 runs 18 residues. The CDR3 nucleotides are TGTGCCAGCTCACCACCGATGGCGTTAGCGGGAGATAAAGAGACCCAGTACTTC. Amino acids: CASSPPMALAGDKETQYF.

The genes are TRBV6-2 or TRBV6-3 and TRBJ2-2; 7 positions agree with TRBD1. CDR3 length equals 14 residues. In germline, CDR1 is MNHEY, CDR2 SVGEGT. Trimming at V came to 7 bases and at J to 7 bases, leaving 9 bases not matched to a gene. This CDR3 is CASTGQENVGELFF. Here the CDR3 DNA reads TGTGCCAGCACCGGACAGGAGAATGTCGGGGAGCTGTTTTTT.

Ten or more counts support this clonotype. The chain is built from TRBV29-1 and TRBJ2-3; 11 bases map to TRBD2. The J segment lost 3 bases and the V segment lost 1 base, leaving 0 bases of the junction unmatched. CDR1 and CDR2 (germline): SQVTM, ANQGSEA. The CDR3 runs to 14 residues. The CDR3 sequence: CSVEGTSGTDTQYF. The CDR3 DNA sequence: TGCAGCGTTGAAGGGACTAGCGGGACAGATACGCAGTATTTT.

The CDR3: CATSRTTGGNQPQHF. The CDR3 DNA sequence: TGTGCCACCAGCAGGACGACAGGGGGGAATCAGCCCCAGCATTTT. The chain couples TRBV15 to TRBJ1-5; 9 bases map to TRBD1. Trimming at V came to 3 bases and at J to 4 bases, leaving 4 bases not matched to a gene. Germline CDR1 is LNHNV and CDR2 is YYDKDF (reference sequence). CDR3 length: 15 amino acids.

The chain links TRBV4-1 to TRBJ1-2; TRBD1 agrees at 7 bases. Germline-derived CDR1 and CDR2 are MGHRA and YSYEKL. The CDR3 extends over 15 amino acids. V gave up 0 bases and J gave up 4 bases; unmatched junction bases: 5. The CDR3 DNA follows: TGCGCCAGCAGCCAAGATAACAGGGGCCTCTATGGCTACACCTTC. It is translated as CASSQDNRGLYGYTF.

This clonotype was seen a few times. The rearrangement joins TRBV18 to TRBJ2-1, with TRBD2 matching 7 bases. The trim removed 8 bases at V and 4 bases at J, leaving 14 bases unmatched. From germline, CDR1 is KGHSH and CDR2 LQKENI. The CDR3 is made up of 16 amino acids. The CDR3: CASDISGPTPYNEQFF. DNA of the CDR3: TGTGCCAGCGATATTAGCGGGCCCACCCCTTACAATGAGCAGTTCTTC.

DNA of the CDR3: TGCAGCGTTGAAACAGGGGTTTCCTACGAGCAGTACTTC. The encoded protein is CSVETGVSYEQYF. This chain uses TRBV29-1 with TRBJ2-5; 7 nucleotides line up with TRBD1. The J call may be wrong; the DNA end is better matched by TRBJ2-7. The CDR3 extends over 13 amino acids. The V gene's germline CDR1 is SQVTM and CDR2 ANQGSEA.

The V gene is TRBV6-1, the J gene TRBJ1-2, with a tentative D call TRBD1 (6 bases). The CDR3 has 13 amino acids. V shed 6 bases and J shed 6 bases, with 14 bases lying between them. Germline V gene data show CDR1 as MNHNS and CDR2 as SASEGT. In DNA form, the CDR3 reads TGTGCCAGCAGCATAGCAGGGGACAATGGCTACACCTTC. Its translation is CASSIAGDNGYTF.

The chain has TRBV12-3 or TRBV12-4 and TRBJ2-7; TRBD1 is a possible D gene (6 bases). This CDR3 comprises 17 residues. V was pared by 2 bases and J by 2 bases, with 19 bases between. DNA for the CDR3: TGTGCCAGCAGTTTAAGGGCTTTCCGGGACATAGCCTACGAGCAGTACTTC. Translated, it gives CASSLRAFRDIAYEQYF.

The rearrangement joins TRBV6-5 to TRBJ2-5; perhaps TRBD2 as D (5 bases). From germline, CDR1 is MNHEY and CDR2 SVGAGI. V was shortened by 7 bases and J by 1 base, with 16 bases between the two germline ends. The CDR3 has 15 amino acids. This CDR3 is CASNTLAGTQETQYF. CDR3 nucleotides: TGTGCCAGCAATACCCTCGCGGGTACCCAAGAGACCCAGTACTTC.

Concerning this clonotype: One end of the junction fails to match germline, which may point to a read error. The chain recombines TRBV7-2 with TRBJ2-5, with TRBD2 matching over 7 bases. TRBJ2-1 matches the DNA end more closely, so the J call is doubtful. Per germline, CDR1 SGHTA and CDR2 FQGNSA. The CDR3 totals 13 residues. The DNA for the CDR3 is TGCTGTGTGAGGCGGGGGTCTTGGAATGAGCAGTTCTTC. It encodes CCVRRGSWNEQFF.

The chain joins TRBV20-1 to TRBJ1-5; TRBD1 might be the D (6 bases). The CDR3 has 13 amino acids. Per the germline V gene, CDR1 is DFQATT and CDR2 is SNEGSKA (reference sequence). The V end was cut by 3 bases, the J end by 7 bases, with 13 bases between. The CDR3 DNA sequence: TGCAGTGCTAGTCGACAGGCGGTCCAGCCCCAGCATTTT. Protein sequence: CSASRQAVQPQHF.

This clonotype was observed a handful of times. The gene calls are TRBV6-1 and TRBJ2-1; D is possibly TRBD2 (6 bases). The CDR3 loop spans 15 amino acids. V was trimmed by 5 bases and J by 3 bases, leaving 14 bases between them. From germline, CDR1 is MNHNS and CDR2 SASEGT. For the CDR3, the DNA is TGTGCCAGCAGTCTCCGGACTATAAACTACAATGAGCAGTTCTTC. Protein sequence: CASSLRTINYNEQFF.

This clonotype was seen a few times. The gene calls are TRBV5-1 and TRBJ2-5, with no clear D. CDR3 length equals 14 residues. Deletions cut 0 bases from V and 2 bases from J, with 8 bases between. Germline V gives CDR1 SGHRS, CDR2 YFSETQ. CDR3: CASSLATVQETQYF. The CDR3 DNA reads as TGCGCCAGCAGCTTGGCCACGGTTCAAGAGACCCAGTACTTC.

V usage is TRBV7-8 and J usage is TRBJ2-5, with 10 bases matching TRBD1. The closer fit of TRBJ2-7 to the DNA end suggests the J call may be wrong. The CDR3 loop spans 18 amino acids. Germline CDR1 reads SGHVS; CDR2 reads FQNEAQ. As DNA, the CDR3 is TGTGCCAGCAGCAACCCGGGACAGGGGTCTGGCAATCCCTACGAGCAGTACTTC. Protein sequence: CASSNPGQGSGNPYEQYF.

The chain recombines TRBV20-1 with TRBJ1-1; no firm D call. This CDR3 has 11 residues. Deletions cut 5 bases from V and 5 bases from J, with 9 bases between. Germline CDR1 is DFQATT and CDR2 is SNEGSKA (reference sequence). The CDR3 loop is CSAPQETEAFF. The CDR3, as DNA: TGCAGTGCTCCTCAGGAAACTGAAGCTTTCTTT.

This chain uses TRBV25-1 with TRBJ1-4; TRBD1 aligns across 11 bases. Trimming removed 3 bases from V and 7 bases from J; junction bases left unmatched: 4. Germline V CDR1 and CDR2: MGHDK, SYGVNS. The CDR3 loop spans 15 amino acids. The CDR3 coding sequence is TGTGCCAGCAGTGATCCCGGGACAGGGGGTGAAAAACTGTTTTTT. Its protein is CASSDPGTGGEKLFF. Drawing the rest from reference TRBV25-1 and TRBJ1-4, the complete variable domain is EADIYQTPRYLVIGTGKKITLECSQTMGHDKMYWYQQDPGMELHLIHYSYGVNSTEKGDLSSESTVSRIRTEHFPLTLESARPSHTSQYLCASSDPGTGGEKLFFGSGTQLSVL.

The chain carries TRBV20-1 and TRBJ2-3; 9 bases match TRBD2. With V trimmed by 6 bases and J by 4 bases, 11 bases remained unmatched. CDR1 and CDR2 (germline): DFQATT, SNEGSKA (reference sequence). The CDR3 length is 15 residues. This CDR3 is CSAASGRRGADTQYF. DNA of the CDR3: TGCAGTGCCGCAAGCGGGAGGCGAGGCGCAGATACGCAGTATTTT.

The rearrangement links TRBV6-1 to TRBJ1-6; no clear D gene. V was cut by 0 bases and J by 10 bases, with 7 bases left in between. Germline CDR1 and CDR2: MNHNS and SASEGT. CDR3 length: 13 amino acids. Here the CDR3 DNA reads TGTGCCAGCAGTGAAGCATTCAGATCACCCCTCCACTTT. It encodes CASSEAFRSPLHF.

V and J are TRBV10-1 and TRBJ2-5, with D possibly being TRBD1 (5 bases). TRBJ2-7 explains the end of the DNA better; the J call may be wrong. Per germline, CDR1 WNHNN and CDR2 SYGVQD (reference sequence). The CDR3 covers 14 residues. The CDR3, as DNA: TGCGCCAGCAGTGAAAGGGGCCCTTCGGACGAGCAGTACTTC. Its translation is CASSERGPSDEQYF.

This clonotype was found a few times. The J gene is TRBJ2-7, the V gene TRBV12-3 or TRBV12-4, with 7 nucleotides matching TRBD2. The better agreement between TRBJ2-5 and the DNA end casts doubt on the J call. The CDR3 loop spans 15 amino acids. This CDR3 is CASSRDPWGGETQYF. In DNA, the CDR3 is TGTGCCAGCAGCCGGGACCCATGGGGGGGAGAGACCCAGTACTTC.

This clonotype was recorded a few times. V and J are TRBV18 and TRBJ2-7, with D possibly being TRBD2 (5 bases). The germline V gene encodes CDR1 KGHSH and CDR2 LQKENI. The CDR3 extends over 14 amino acids. Trimming removed 1 base at V and 1 base at J, with 8 bases between. The CDR3 is CASSPHGESYEQYF. In DNA, the CDR3 is TGTGCCAGCTCACCACACGGGGAGTCCTACGAGCAGTACTTC.

The chain is built from TRBV20-1 and TRBJ1-6, with no clear D. V lost 7 bases and J lost 0, with 10 bases in between. This CDR3 comprises 14 residues. CDR1 is DFQATT, CDR2 SNEGSKA, per germline (reference sequence). The CDR3 spells CSGKSSSYNSPLHF. Written as DNA, the CDR3 is TGCAGTGGCAAGTCGAGCTCCTATAATTCACCCCTCCACTTT.

At least ten counts were recorded for this clonotype. As DNA, the CDR3 is TGTGCCAGCAGTTCCGGGACACCAACCCATGAGCAGTTCTTC. This sequence encodes CASSSGTPTHEQFF. The V and J genes are TRBV28 and TRBJ2-1; D might be TRBD1 (6 bases). V lost 4 bases to trimming and J lost 8 bases, with 15 bases between them. Per germline, CDR1 MDHEN and CDR2 SYDVKM. This CDR3 is 14 amino acids long.

This clonotype appeared many times. One end of the junction varies from germline; a read error may be responsible. The rearrangement links TRBV5-1 to TRBJ2-7; TRBD1 might be the D (6 bases). This CDR3 comprises 12 residues. The germline V gene has CDR1 SGHRS and CDR2 YFSETQ. CDR3 in amino acids: CASSLQGYEQYF. The CDR3 bases are TGTGCCAGCAGCCTCCAGGGGTACGAGCAGTACTTC. Filled out from reference TRBV5-1 and TRBJ2-7, the complete variable domain reads KAGVTQTPRYLIKTRGQQVTLSCSPISGHRSVSWYQQTPGQGLQFLFEYFSETQRNKGNFPGRFSGRQFSNSRSEMNVSTLELGDSALYLCASSLQGYEQYFGPGTRLTVT.

The table lists this clonotype with a few counts. The chain combines TRBV6-1 with TRBJ1-6; unclear D gene. Germline lookup yields CDR1 MNHNS and CDR2 SASEGT. Trimming removed 2 bases at V and 0 bases at J, with 14 bases between. The CDR3 spans 18 residues. The CDR3 sequence: CASSEYGSSSSYNSPLHF. In DNA form, the CDR3 reads TGTGCCAGCAGTGAATATGGCAGTTCCAGCTCCTATAATTCACCCCTCCACTTT.

This chain joins TRBV6-5 and TRBJ2-5; no clear D gene. Trimming cost V 5 bases and J 0 bases, with 10 bases left between them. Germline CDR1 MNHEY, CDR2 SVGAGI. The CDR3 covers 14 residues. The CDR3 sequence is CASSPLADQETQYF. The CDR3 region has the DNA TGTGCCAGCAGTCCCCTGGCGGACCAAGAGACCCAGTACTTC.

This chain joins TRBV25-1 and TRBJ1-3, with D unclear. Germline lookup yields CDR1 MGHDK and CDR2 SYGVNS. This CDR3 comprises 13 residues. The V and J ends lost 4 bases and 3 bases respectively, with 7 bases between them. Here the CDR3 reads CASSGDFGNTIYF. DNA of the CDR3: TGTGCCAGCAGTGGGGATTTTGGAAACACCATATATTTT.